A single sample gave rise to the 10 T cell receptor beta chains below, sequenced in a study of OX40 agonist ivuxolimab in advanced cancers. Method: immunoSEQ multiplex PCR; TCRdb's copy keeps in-frame clones and lacks some. The sample holds about 120,000 clones, 80% to 90% seen once. Source: CD4+ or CD8+ T cells sorted from blood, taken in a trial of the OX40 agonist ivuxolimab. The receptors were sampled from an adult with an advanced solid tumor such as melanoma, head and neck, liver or kidney cancer.

The gene calls are TRBV4-3 and TRBJ1-3; D uncertain. The CDR3 spans 14 residues. Trimming pared 0 bases from V and 4 bases from J, leaving 7 bases between. CDR1 LGHNA and CDR2 YSLEER come from the germline V gene. CDR3 sequence reads: CASSQDVGGNTIYF. CDR3 sequence (DNA): TGCGCCAGCAGCCAAGATGTAGGGGGAAACACCATATATTTT.

The chain employs TRBV11-2 and TRBJ2-1, with 7 bases matching TRBD2. CDR1 is SGHAT and CDR2 is FQNNGV in the germline V gene. The CDR3 loop spans 15 amino acids. The ends lost 0 bases at V and 5 bases at J; junction bases unmatched: 4. The CDR3 region is CASSLERAGNNEQFF. The CDR3 nucleotides are TGTGCCAGCAGCTTAGAGCGAGCGGGGAACAATGAGCAGTTCTTC.

The chain combines TRBV2 with TRBJ2-3; 13 nucleotides align to TRBD2. Trimming at V came to 6 bases and at J to 3 bases, leaving 6 bases not matched to a gene. The germline V gene has CDR1 SNHLY and CDR2 FYNNEI. This CDR3 spans 16 amino acids. CDR3 sequence (DNA): TGTGCCAGCAGCGCTCGGACTAGCGGGGGTACAGATACGCAGTATTTT. As protein: CASSARTSGGTDTQYF.

The chain has TRBV7-9 and TRBJ2-4; D might be TRBD2 (5 bases). Trimming took 8 bases from V and 6 from J, leaving 11 bases between them. Germline V gives CDR1 SEHNR, CDR2 FQNEAQ (reference sequence). CDR3 size: 12 residues. DNA for the CDR3: TGTGCCAGCGAGGGTAGACGAAACATTCAGTACTTC. Translated: CASEGRRNIQYF.

This chain links TRBV2 with TRBJ1-1, with 8 bases that match TRBD1. The junction had 3 bases not matched to a gene; V was cut back by 9 bases and J by 3 bases. The germline V gene encodes CDR1 SNHLY and CDR2 FYNNEI. The CDR3 runs to 12 residues. Written as DNA, the CDR3 is TGTGCCAGTCAGGGGGCGTACACTGAAGCTTTCTTT. It yields the protein CASQGAYTEAFF.

The chain joins TRBV1 to TRBJ1-2; the tabulated D call, TRBD1, remains unverified against the DNA. TRBV1 is a known pseudogene. The CDR3 sequence is 19 residues long. The chain's CDR3 is CTSSQLPPSRGQDSYGYTF. Here the CDR3 DNA reads TGCACCAGCAGCCAATTGCCCCCGTCTAGGGGGCAAGACTCTTATGGCTACACCTTC.

The chain is built from TRBV6-1 and TRBJ2-7; 7 bases line up with TRBD1. From germline, CDR1 is MNHNS and CDR2 SASEGT. V lost 2 bases to trimming and J lost 3 bases; unmatched junction nucleotides: 7. The length of the CDR3 is 15 residues. The CDR3 DNA sequence: TGTGCCAGCAGTGAAACAGGACAGGTAGTCTACGAGCAGTACTTC. It is translated as CASSETGQVVYEQYF.

V usage is TRBV12-2 and J usage is TRBJ2-3. TRBV12-2 counts as a pseudogene. CDR3 size: 14 residues. The CDR3 nucleotides are TGTGCAAGTCGCTTAGCGGGGGGCACAGATACGCAGTATTTT. This codes for CASRLAGGTDTQYF.

The chain employs TRBV7-6 and TRBJ1-6; no definite D call. CDR1 and CDR2 (germline): SGHVS, FNYEAQ. The V and J ends lost 3 bases and 7 bases respectively, with 10 bases between them. The CDR3 has 14 amino acids. In DNA form, the CDR3 reads TGTGCCAGCAGCTTCGGGCAAGGGAATTCACCCCTCCACTTT. Translating it yields CASSFGQGNSPLHF.

The chain has TRBV21-1 and TRBJ1-4. TRBV21-1 is recorded as a pseudogene. The CDR3 runs to 13 residues. In DNA form, the CDR3 reads TGTGCCAGCATCACAGCGACGGGGGAAAAACTGTTTTTT. This translates into CASITATGEKLFF.